These 27 T cell receptor beta chains were sequenced from one sample in a study of blood T cell repertoires in COVID-19. Produced via immunoSEQ multiplex PCR; TCRdb's table is partial and in-frame only. The table lists about 44,000 clones, under 90% of them singletons. The sequenced sample was peripheral blood. These receptors all stem from a human donor in a cohort sampled during active COVID-19.

The chain is built from TRBV5-1 and TRBJ2-1, with D possibly being TRBD2 (7 bases). CDR1 is SGHRS and CDR2 is YFSETQ in the germline V gene. V gave up 4 bases and J gave up 4 bases, with 15 bases separating them. This CDR3 comprises 15 residues. The CDR3 sequence is CASSPTGGSYNEQFF. CDR3 nucleotide sequence: TGCGCCAGCAGCCCCACGGGGGGCTCATACAATGAGCAGTTCTTC.

The chain joins TRBV11-3 to TRBJ2-1, with D maybe TRBD1 (6 bases). Germline values: CDR1 SGHNT, CDR2 YENEEA. The CDR3 loop spans 14 amino acids. V was clipped by 3 bases and J by 5 bases, with 11 bases between them. CDR3 residues: CASSFRDTDNEQFF. The DNA of the CDR3 is TGTGCCAGCAGCTTCCGGGACACCGACAATGAGCAGTTCTTC.

The chain combines TRBV3-1 (or the pseudogene TRBV3-2) with TRBJ1-1; D is uncertain. The CDR3 has 17 residues. CDR1 and CDR2 (germline): LGHDT, YNNKEL (reference sequence). V dropped 0 bases and J dropped 0 bases, with 14 bases sitting between them. CDR3 in DNA: TGTGCCAGCAGCCAAGAGTTGGCGTCAGACATGAACACTGAAGCTTTCTTT. Its protein is CASSQELASDMNTEAFF.

The chain uses TRBV30 and TRBJ1-4, with 10 bases fitting TRBD1. Germline loops: CDR1 GTSNPN, CDR2 SVGIG (reference sequence). Trimming at V came to 5 bases and at J to 7 bases, leaving 13 bases not matched to a gene. The CDR3 extends over 16 amino acids. The CDR3 coding sequence is TGTGCCTGGTCGGAGCCCGGGACAGGGGACGGTGAAAAACTGTTTTTT. The encoded protein is CAWSEPGTGDGEKLFF.

This chain connects TRBV24-1 to TRBJ2-3; 7 nucleotides agree with TRBD1. V shed 5 bases and J 5 bases; nucleotides not matched to a gene: 6. CDR1 and CDR2 from the germline V gene are KGHDR and SFDVKD. The CDR3 loop spans 14 amino acids. The CDR3 bases are TGTGCCACCAGTGCCCCTGACAGGGTAGATACGCAGTATTTT. Translation gives CATSAPDRVDTQYF.

This clone was seen only once. V usage is TRBV24-1 and J usage is TRBJ2-2, with TRBD2 identical over 7 bases. From germline, CDR1 is KGHDR and CDR2 SFDVKD. The CDR3 length is 14 residues. J was trimmed by 4 bases and V by 4 bases; bases with no gene match: 2. In DNA, the CDR3 is TGTGCCACCAGTGACGGGGGGAGCACCGGGGAGCTGTTTTTT. It encodes CATSDGGSTGELFF.

V and J are TRBV5-6 and TRBJ1-4, with 7 positions matching TRBD1. Losses at the gene ends were 2 bases for V and 8 bases for J; bases not matched to a gene: 6. Germline CDR1 and CDR2: SGHDT and YYEEEE. The CDR3 is 14 residues long. Here the CDR3 reads CASSLFQGGEKLFF. In DNA, the CDR3 is TGTGCCAGCAGCTTATTCCAGGGGGGAGAAAAACTGTTTTTT.

V gene TRBV5-1 combines with J gene TRBJ2-5, with 9 bases that match TRBD2. Germline values: CDR1 SGHRS, CDR2 YFSETQ. CDR3 length: 15 amino acids. J was trimmed by 5 bases and V by 6 bases; bases with no gene match: 11. CDR3 sequence: CASTRLGGGAETQYF. DNA for the CDR3: TGCGCCAGCACCCGCCTCGGCGGGGGGGCGGAGACCCAGTACTTC.

The chain links TRBV24-1 to TRBJ1-2; D is unclear. This CDR3 has 15 amino acids. Germline CDR1 reads KGHDR; CDR2 reads SFDVKD. V dropped 4 bases and J dropped 4 bases, with 15 bases sitting between them. The CDR3: CATSDPRHSSYGYTF. The DNA of the CDR3 is TGTGCCACCAGTGACCCACGACACTCCTCCTATGGCTACACCTTC.

The chain joins TRBV5-1 to TRBJ2-7; D not resolved. From germline, CDR1 is SGHRS and CDR2 YFSETQ. The V end was cut by 4 bases, the J end by 2 bases, with 16 bases between. This CDR3 contains 15 residues. The CDR3 reads CASSPGGVSAYEQYV. The DNA for the CDR3 is TGCGCCAGCAGCCCCGGTGGAGTCAGCGCCTACGAGCAGTACGTC.

The sample holds one count of this clone. V is TRBV6-6 and J is TRBJ2-7; 8 bases align to TRBD1. V trimming: 5 bases; J trimming: 0 bases; junction bases outside the gene matches: 3. The CDR3 length is 14 residues. Germline V CDR1 and CDR2: MNHNY, SVGAGI (reference sequence). The CDR3 nucleotides read TGTGCCAGCAGTCATGGACAGGGCTCCTACGAGCAGTACGTC. This translates into CASSHGQGSYEQYV.

This clone was detected once. The gene calls are TRBV19 and TRBJ2-3, with 10 bases aligning to TRBD2. This CDR3 region has 14 residues. Unmatched junction bases numbered 5, after V lost 5 bases and J lost 6 bases. The germline CDR1 and CDR2 sequences are LNHDA and SQIVND (reference sequence). CDR3 amino acids: CASSVAGGMDTQYF. DNA for the CDR3: TGTGCCAGTAGTGTAGCGGGGGGCATGGATACGCAGTATTTT.

CDR3 DNA sequence: TGTGCCAGCAGCCAAGACAGAATCTCTGGAAACACCATATATTTT. This sequence encodes CASSQDRISGNTIYF. The chain carries TRBV3-1 (or the pseudogene TRBV3-2) and TRBJ1-3; D remains unclear. Germline-derived CDR1 and CDR2 are LGHDT and YNNKEL (reference sequence). This CDR3 has 15 residues. Trimming stripped 0 bases from V and 0 bases from J, with 6 bases between.

The genes are TRBV5-1 and TRBJ1-4; D remains ambiguous. This CDR3 contains 14 residues. The V end lost 5 bases, the J end lost 3 bases, and 11 bases lay between the germline ends. CDR1 and CDR2 from the germline V gene are SGHRS and YFSETQ. The CDR3 region has the DNA TGCGCCAGCAGATTTAGGACTGCTAATGAAAAACTGTTTTTT. It translates to CASRFRTANEKLFF.

This chain joins TRBV9 and TRBJ2-2; 10 nucleotides align to TRBD2. The CDR3 length is 16 residues. Germline CDR1 and CDR2: SGDLS and YYNGEE. Losses at the gene ends were 0 bases for V and 2 bases for J; bases not matched to a gene: 1. In DNA form, the CDR3 reads TGTGCCAGCAGCGTAGGACTAGCGGGTAACACCGGGGAGCTGTTTTTT. It specifies CASSVGLAGNTGELFF. Drawing the rest from reference TRBV9 and TRBJ2-2, the complete variable domain is DSGVTQTPKHLITATGQRVTLRCSPRSGDLSVYWYQQSLDQGLQFLIQYYNGEERAKGNILERFSAQQFPDLHSELNLSSLELGDSALYFCASSVGLAGNTGELFFGEGSRLTVL.

This clone appeared a single time. The junction does not match germline at one end; this may be a read error. J is TRBJ2-3 and V is TRBV7-2; TRBD2 agrees at 12 bases. Germline V gene data show CDR1 as SGHTA and CDR2 as FQGNSA. The CDR3 is 17 amino acids. CDR3 region: CASSLAGGVFYTDTQYF. The CDR3 DNA follows: TGTGCCAGCAGCCTAGCGGGGGGGGTTTTCTACACAGATACGCAGTATTTT.

This chain connects TRBV27 to TRBJ1-2, with a weak D call TRBD1 (5 bases). The CDR3 extends over 15 amino acids. The V end was cut by 9 bases, the J end by 7 bases, with 24 bases between. Per the germline V gene, CDR1 is MNHEY and CDR2 is SMNVEV (reference sequence). CDR3 sequence: CASTRSGRVRFGYTF. In DNA form, the CDR3 reads TGTGCCAGTACGAGATCTGGCAGGGTCCGTTTTGGCTACACCTTC.

The V gene is TRBV6-5, the J gene TRBJ2-2; 7 bases are a match to TRBD1. Germline V CDR1 and CDR2: MNHEY, SVGAGI. The ends lost 1 base at V and 1 base at J; junction bases unmatched: 3. CDR3 length equals 16 residues. The CDR3 nucleotides read TGTGCCAGCAGTTACTACAGGGGCGGGAACACCGGGGAGCTGTTTTTT. Residues: CASSYYRGGNTGELFF.

The gene calls are TRBV6-2 or TRBV6-3 and TRBJ2-7; 11 bases are a match to TRBD1. The CDR3 loop spans 14 amino acids. Germline CDR1 MNHEY, CDR2 SVGEGT. Trimming at V came to 5 bases and at J to 7 bases, leaving 7 bases not matched to a gene. Written as DNA, the CDR3 is TGTGCCAGCAGTCGGACAGGGGGCACCTTTGAGCAGTACGTC. Translation: CASSRTGGTFEQYV.

The V call is TRBV7-9, the J call TRBJ1-2, with a weak D call TRBD1 (5 bases). Trimming took 2 bases from V and 7 from J, leaving 8 bases between them. CDR1 and CDR2 from the germline V gene are SEHNR and FQNEAQ (reference sequence). The CDR3 totals 12 residues. The CDR3 region has the DNA TGTGCCAGCAGCTTAAGCCAGGGTGGCTACACCTTC. This translates into CASSLSQGGYTF.

The chain employs TRBV4-3 and TRBJ2-3, with 8 nucleotides matching TRBD2. V lost 0 bases and J lost 5; bases outside the gene matches: 4. CDR1 and CDR2 from the germline V gene are LGHNA and YSLEER. The CDR3 has 15 amino acids. The CDR3 DNA follows: TGCGCCAGCAGCCAAGATATCGGGGGGGGAGATACGCAGTATTTT. It codes for CASSQDIGGGDTQYF.

This chain joins TRBV14 and TRBJ2-5; TRBD2 aligns across 7 bases. V lost 6 bases, J lost 2 bases, and 9 bases stayed unmatched. The CDR3 has 15 amino acids. Germline values: CDR1 SGHDN, CDR2 FVKESK. This CDR3 is CASRRGGLAQETQYF. In DNA, the CDR3 is TGTGCCAGCAGACGCGGGGGACTGGCACAAGAGACCCAGTACTTC.

V is TRBV5-1 and J is TRBJ1-6, with 8 bases fitting TRBD1. The CDR3 covers 17 residues. V lost 4 bases to trimming and J lost 7 bases; unmatched junction nucleotides: 13. Germline CDR1 SGHRS, CDR2 YFSETQ. CDR3 bases: TGCGCCAGCAGCAATGACCCCGCAGGGGGCTTGAATTCACCCCTCCACTTT. Encoded protein: CASSNDPAGGLNSPLHF. The full variable domain, with the rest looked up from reference TRBV5-1 and TRBJ1-6, is KAGVTQTPRYLIKTRGQQVTLSCSPISGHRSVSWYQQTPGQGLQFLFEYFSETQRNKGNFPGRFSGRQFSNSRSEMNVSTLELGDSALYLCASSNDPAGGLNSPLHFGNGTRLTVT.

CDR3 loop: CASSELDSAKNIQYF. The CDR3 DNA is TGTGCCAGCAGTGAATTGGACAGCGCCAAAAACATTCAGTACTTC. The V and J genes are TRBV2 and TRBJ2-4; D is perhaps TRBD1 (6 bases). V lost 2 bases, J lost 1 base, and 9 bases lay in between. There are 15 residues in the CDR3. Germline CDR1 and CDR2: SNHLY and FYNNEI.

The gene calls are TRBV5-6 and TRBJ1-2; possible D gene TRBD1, 6 bases. The CDR3 is 14 amino acids. V was trimmed by 4 bases and J by 2 bases, leaving 12 bases between them. Germline V gives CDR1 SGHDT, CDR2 YYEEEE. CDR3 sequence: CASSMTGRNYGYTF. The CDR3 DNA is TGTGCCAGCAGCATGACAGGTCGAAACTATGGCTACACCTTC. The variable domain in full, with the rest retrieved from reference TRBV5-6 and TRBJ1-2, is DAGVTQSPTHLIKTRGQQVTLRCSPKSGHDTVSWYQQALGQGPQFIFQYYEEEERQRGNFPDRFSGHQFPNYSSELNVNALLLGDSALYLCASSMTGRNYGYTFGSGTRLTVV.

This chain uses TRBV9 with TRBJ1-2; D gene uncertain. This CDR3 is built from 16 residues. CDR1 is SGDLS, CDR2 YYNGEE, per germline. Deletions cut 0 bases from V and 8 bases from J, with 20 bases between. CDR3 nucleotide sequence: TGTGCCAGCAGCGTAGATAGTTGGCCGGGCCCGGGGGGCTACACCTTC. This translates into CASSVDSWPGPGGYTF.

A single count supports this clone. This chain links TRBV5-1 with TRBJ1-5; D remains unclear. V gave up 0 bases and J gave up 0 bases, with 7 bases separating them. CDR3 length equals 15 residues. Germline V gives CDR1 SGHRS, CDR2 YFSETQ. The CDR3 protein is CASSLEGDSNQPQHF. In DNA, the CDR3 is TGCGCCAGCAGCTTGGAGGGAGATAGCAATCAGCCCCAGCATTTT.